This T cell receptor (beta chain) was found in a study of blood T cell repertoires in COVID-19. In the study overall: Samples of COVID-19 (acute and convalescent) were obtained from the United States, Italy and Spain. Sources were T cells, B-cell-depleted T cells, or PBMCs; the material itself was cDNA or gDNA.

In the original analysis: How many nucleated cells were present was estimated from reference gene primer amplification. Sequencing was performed with immunoSEQ multiplex PCR; in TCRdb, only in-frame clones are kept and a portion is missing. V, J and clone size derive from that table, while D and trimming were established from the DNA sequence. Found here are tens of thousands of clones, over 80% of them singletons; the top ten hold roughly 7.2%. The V gene's germline CDR1 is MDHEN and CDR2 SYDVKM. J was trimmed by 1 base and V by 2 bases; bases with no gene match: 4. CDR3 size: 15 residues. Material: peripheral blood. V and J are TRBV28 and TRBJ1-2; 7 nucleotides match TRBD1. The sequence came from a human donor in a cohort sampled during active COVID-19. Here the CDR3 reads CASSLATGSNYGYTF. As DNA, the CDR3 is TGTGCCAGCAGTTTAGCGACAGGGAGTAACTATGGCTACACCTTC.